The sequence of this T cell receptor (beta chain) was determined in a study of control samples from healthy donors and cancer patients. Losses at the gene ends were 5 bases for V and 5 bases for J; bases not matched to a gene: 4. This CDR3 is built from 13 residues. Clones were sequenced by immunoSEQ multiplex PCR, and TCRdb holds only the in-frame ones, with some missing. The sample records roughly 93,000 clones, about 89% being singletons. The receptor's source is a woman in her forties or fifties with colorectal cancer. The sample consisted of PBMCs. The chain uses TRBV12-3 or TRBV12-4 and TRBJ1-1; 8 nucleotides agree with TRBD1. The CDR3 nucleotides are TGTGCCAGCAGTCTCGACAGGGGAACTGAAGCTTTCTTT. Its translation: CASSLDRGTEAFF.